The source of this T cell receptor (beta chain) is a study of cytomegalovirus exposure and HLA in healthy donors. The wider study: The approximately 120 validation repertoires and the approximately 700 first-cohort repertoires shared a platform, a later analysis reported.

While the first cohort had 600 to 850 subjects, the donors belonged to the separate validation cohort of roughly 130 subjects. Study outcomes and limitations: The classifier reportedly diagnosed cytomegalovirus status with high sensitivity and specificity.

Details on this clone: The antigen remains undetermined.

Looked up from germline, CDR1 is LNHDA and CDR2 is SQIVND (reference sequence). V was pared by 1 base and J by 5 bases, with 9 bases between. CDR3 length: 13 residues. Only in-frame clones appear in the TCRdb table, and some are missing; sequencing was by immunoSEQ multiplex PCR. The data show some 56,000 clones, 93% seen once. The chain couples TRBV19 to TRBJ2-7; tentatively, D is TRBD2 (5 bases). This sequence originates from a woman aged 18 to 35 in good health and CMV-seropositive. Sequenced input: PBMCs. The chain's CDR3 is CASSIGGVDEQYF. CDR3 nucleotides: TGTGCCAGTAGTATAGGGGGAGTCGACGAGCAGTACTTC. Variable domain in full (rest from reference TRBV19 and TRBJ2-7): DGGITQSPKYLFRKEGQNVTLSCEQNLNHDAMYWYRQDPGQGLRLIYYSQIVNDFQKGDIAEGYSVSREKKESFPLTVTSAQKNPTAFYLCASSIGGVDEQYFGPGTRLTVT.